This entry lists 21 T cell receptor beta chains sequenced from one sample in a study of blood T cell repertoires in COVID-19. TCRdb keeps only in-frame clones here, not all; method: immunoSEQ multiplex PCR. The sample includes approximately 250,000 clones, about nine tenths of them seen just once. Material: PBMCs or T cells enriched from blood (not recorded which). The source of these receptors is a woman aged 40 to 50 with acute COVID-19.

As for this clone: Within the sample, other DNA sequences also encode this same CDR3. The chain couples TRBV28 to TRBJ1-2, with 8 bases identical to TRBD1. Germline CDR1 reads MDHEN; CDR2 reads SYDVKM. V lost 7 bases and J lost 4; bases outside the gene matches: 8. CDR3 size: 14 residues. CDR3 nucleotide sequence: TGTGCCAGCACTCCCCCAGGGGGCCCCTATGGCTACACCTTC. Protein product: CASTPPGGPYGYTF.

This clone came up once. The CDR3 loop is CATNRLGPTNEKLFF. The DNA of the CDR3 is TGTGCCACCAACCGATTGGGCCCAACTAATGAAAAACTGTTTTTT. The chain couples TRBV6-5 to TRBJ1-4; D call uncertain. The V gene's germline CDR1 is MNHEY and CDR2 SVGAGI. CDR3 size: 15 residues. Trimming took off 10 bases at V and 0 bases at J, with 15 bases between the two ends.

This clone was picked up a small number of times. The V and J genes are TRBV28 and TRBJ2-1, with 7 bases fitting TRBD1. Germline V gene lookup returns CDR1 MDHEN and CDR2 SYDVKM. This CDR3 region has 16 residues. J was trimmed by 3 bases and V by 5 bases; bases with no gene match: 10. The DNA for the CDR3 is TGTGCCAGCAGTCGCTCCCCCCGACAGGGCTACAATGAGCAGTTCTTC. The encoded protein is CASSRSPRQGYNEQFF.

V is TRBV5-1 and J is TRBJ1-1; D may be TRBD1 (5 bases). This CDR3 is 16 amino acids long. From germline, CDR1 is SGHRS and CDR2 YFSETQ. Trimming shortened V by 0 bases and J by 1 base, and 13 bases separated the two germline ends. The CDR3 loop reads CASSLVAGWANTEAFF. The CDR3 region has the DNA TGCGCCAGCAGCTTGGTTGCAGGGTGGGCGAACACTGAAGCTTTCTTT.

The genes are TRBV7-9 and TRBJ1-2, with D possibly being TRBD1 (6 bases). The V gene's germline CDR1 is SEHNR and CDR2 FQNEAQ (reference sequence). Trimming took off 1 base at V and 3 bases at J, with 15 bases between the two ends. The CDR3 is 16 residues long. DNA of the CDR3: TGTGCCAGCAGCTTAGGGGAAAGGACAGACGACTATGGCTACACCTTC. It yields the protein CASSLGERTDDYGYTF.

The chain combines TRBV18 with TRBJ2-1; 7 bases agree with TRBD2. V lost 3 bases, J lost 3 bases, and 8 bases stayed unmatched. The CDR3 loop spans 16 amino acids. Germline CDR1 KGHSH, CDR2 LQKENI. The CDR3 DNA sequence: TGTGCCAGCTCACCCGTAGCAGCGGGATTCTACAATGAGCAGTTCTTC. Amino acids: CASSPVAAGFYNEQFF.

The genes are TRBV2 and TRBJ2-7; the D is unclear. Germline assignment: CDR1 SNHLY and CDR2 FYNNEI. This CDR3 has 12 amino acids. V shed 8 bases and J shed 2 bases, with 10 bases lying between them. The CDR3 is CASLGRPYEQYV. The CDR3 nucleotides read TGTGCCAGCTTGGGCAGGCCCTACGAGCAGTACGTC.

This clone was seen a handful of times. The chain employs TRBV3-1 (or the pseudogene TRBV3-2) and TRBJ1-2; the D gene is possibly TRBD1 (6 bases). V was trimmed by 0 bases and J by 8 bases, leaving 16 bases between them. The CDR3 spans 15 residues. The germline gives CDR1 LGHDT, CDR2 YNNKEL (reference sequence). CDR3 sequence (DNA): TGTGCCAGCAGCCAAGATGGGGGCGGGCTGGAGGGCTACACCTTC. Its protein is CASSQDGGGLEGYTF.

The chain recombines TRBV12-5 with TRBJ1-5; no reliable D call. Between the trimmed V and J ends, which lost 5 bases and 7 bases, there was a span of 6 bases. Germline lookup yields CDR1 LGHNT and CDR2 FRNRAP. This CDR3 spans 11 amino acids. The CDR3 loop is CASGKSQPQHF. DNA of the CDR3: TGTGCTAGTGGTAAGAGCCAGCCCCAGCATTTT.

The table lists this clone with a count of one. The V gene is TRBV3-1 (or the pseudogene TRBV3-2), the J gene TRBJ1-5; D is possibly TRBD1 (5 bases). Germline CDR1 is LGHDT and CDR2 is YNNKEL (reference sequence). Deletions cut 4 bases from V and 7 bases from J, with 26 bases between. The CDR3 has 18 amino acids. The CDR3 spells CASSPRGGGPLGGQPQHF. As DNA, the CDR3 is TGTGCCAGCAGCCCACGTGGCGGCGGGCCCCTGGGGGGGCAGCCCCAGCATTTT.

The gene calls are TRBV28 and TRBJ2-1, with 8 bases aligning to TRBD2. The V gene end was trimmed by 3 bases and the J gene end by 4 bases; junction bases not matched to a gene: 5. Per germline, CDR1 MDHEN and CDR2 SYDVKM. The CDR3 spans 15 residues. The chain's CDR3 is CASSLALAGYNEQFF. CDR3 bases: TGTGCCAGCAGTTTGGCATTAGCGGGGTACAATGAGCAGTTCTTC. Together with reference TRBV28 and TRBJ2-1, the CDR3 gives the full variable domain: DVKVTQSSRYLVKRTGEKVFLECVQDMDHENMFWYRQDPGLGLRLIYFSYDVKMKEKGDIPEGYSVSREKKERFSLILESASTNQTSMYLCASSLALAGYNEQFFGPGTRLTVL.

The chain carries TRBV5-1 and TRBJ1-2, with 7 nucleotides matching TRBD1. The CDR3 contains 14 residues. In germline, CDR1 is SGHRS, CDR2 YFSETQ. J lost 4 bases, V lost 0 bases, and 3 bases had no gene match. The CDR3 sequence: CASSLEGQAYGYTF. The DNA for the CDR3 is TGCGCCAGCAGCTTGGAAGGACAGGCCTATGGCTACACCTTC.

This chain's CDR3 is CATKGLAEALGGELFF. The DNA of the CDR3 is TGTGCCACTAAAGGACTAGCGGAAGCTCTTGGGGGGGAGCTGTTTTTT. This sequence joins TRBV28 and TRBJ2-2; TRBD2 matches at 10 bases. From germline, CDR1 is MDHEN and CDR2 SYDVKM. With 10 bases clipped from V and 8 bases from J, the junction kept 16 bases outside the gene matches. There are 16 residues in the CDR3. The variable domain in full, completed from reference TRBV28 and TRBJ2-2, reads DVKVTQSSRYLVKRTGEKVFLECVQDMDHENMFWYRQDPGLGLRLIYFSYDVKMKEKGDIPEGYSVSREKKERFSLILESASTNQTSMYLCATKGLAEALGGELFFGEGSRLTVL.

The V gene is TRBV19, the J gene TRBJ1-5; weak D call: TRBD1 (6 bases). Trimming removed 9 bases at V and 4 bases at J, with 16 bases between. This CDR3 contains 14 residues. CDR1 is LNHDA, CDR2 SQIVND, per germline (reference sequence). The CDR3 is CASARTASNQPQHF. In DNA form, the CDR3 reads TGTGCCAGCGCCCGGACAGCCTCTAATCAGCCCCAGCATTTT.

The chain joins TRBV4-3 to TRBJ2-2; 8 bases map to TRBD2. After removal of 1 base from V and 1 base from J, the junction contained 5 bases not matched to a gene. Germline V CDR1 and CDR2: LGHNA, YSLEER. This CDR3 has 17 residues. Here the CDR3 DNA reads TGCGCCAGCAGCCAAGTGGGGACTAGAGTGAACACCGGGGAGCTGTTTTTT. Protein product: CASSQVGTRVNTGELFF.

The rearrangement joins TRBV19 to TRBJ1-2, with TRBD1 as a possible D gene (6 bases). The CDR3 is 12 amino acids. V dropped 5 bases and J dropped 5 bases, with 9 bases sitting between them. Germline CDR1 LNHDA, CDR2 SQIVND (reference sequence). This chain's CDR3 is CASSPGVYGYTF. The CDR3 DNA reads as TGTGCCAGTAGTCCAGGGGTTTATGGCTACACCTTC.

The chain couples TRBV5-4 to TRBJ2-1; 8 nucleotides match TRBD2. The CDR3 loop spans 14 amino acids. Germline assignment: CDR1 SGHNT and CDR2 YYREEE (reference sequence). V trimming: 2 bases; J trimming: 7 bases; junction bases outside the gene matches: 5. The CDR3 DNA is TGTGCCAGCAGCTTCCCACTAGCGGCTAATGAGCAGTTCTTC. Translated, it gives CASSFPLAANEQFF.

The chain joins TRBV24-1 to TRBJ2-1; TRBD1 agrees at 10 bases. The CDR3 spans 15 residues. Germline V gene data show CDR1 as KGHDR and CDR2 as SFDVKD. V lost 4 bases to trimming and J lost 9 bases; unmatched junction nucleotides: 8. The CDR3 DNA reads TGTGCCACCAGTGAAGGGACAGGGGAAATTAGTGAGCAGTTCTTC. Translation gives CATSEGTGEISEQFF.

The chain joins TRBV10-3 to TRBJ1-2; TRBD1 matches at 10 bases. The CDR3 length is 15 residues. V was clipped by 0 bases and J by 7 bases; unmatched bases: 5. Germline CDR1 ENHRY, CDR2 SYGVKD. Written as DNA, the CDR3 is TGTGCCATCAGTGAGTCGCGGACAGGGGGAATTGGCTACACCTTC. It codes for CAISESRTGGIGYTF.

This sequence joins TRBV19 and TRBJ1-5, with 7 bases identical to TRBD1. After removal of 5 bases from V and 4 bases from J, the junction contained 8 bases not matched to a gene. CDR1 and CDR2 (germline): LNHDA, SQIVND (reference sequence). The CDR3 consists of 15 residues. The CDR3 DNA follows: TGTGCCAGTAGTGCCCAGGGGGGTTATAATCAGCCCCAGCATTTT. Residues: CASSAQGGYNQPQHF.

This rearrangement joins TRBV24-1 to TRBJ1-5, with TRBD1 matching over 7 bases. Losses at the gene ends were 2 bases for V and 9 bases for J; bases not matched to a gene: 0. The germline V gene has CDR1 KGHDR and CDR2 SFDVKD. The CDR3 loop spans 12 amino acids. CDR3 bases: TGTGCCACCAGTGATTACAGGGGGCCCCAGCATTTT. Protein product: CATSDYRGPQHF.